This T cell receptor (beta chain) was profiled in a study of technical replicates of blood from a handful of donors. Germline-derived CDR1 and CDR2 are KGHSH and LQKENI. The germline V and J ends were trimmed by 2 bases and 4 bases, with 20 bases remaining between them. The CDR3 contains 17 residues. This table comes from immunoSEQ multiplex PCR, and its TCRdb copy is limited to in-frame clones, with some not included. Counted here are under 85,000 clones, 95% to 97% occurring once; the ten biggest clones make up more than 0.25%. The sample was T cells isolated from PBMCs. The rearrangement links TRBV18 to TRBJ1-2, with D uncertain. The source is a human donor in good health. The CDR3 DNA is TGTGCCAGCTCACCAACACGCGGAGGGTTCTATCCCTATGGCTACACCTTC. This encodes CASSPTRGGFYPYGYTF. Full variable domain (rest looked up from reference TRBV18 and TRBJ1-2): NAGVMQNPRHLVRRRGQEARLRCSPMKGHSHVYWYRQLPEEGLKFMVYLQKENIIDESGMPKERFSAEFPKEGPSILRIQQVVRGDSAAYFCASSPTRGGFYPYGYTFGSGTRLTVV.